The TCR beta chain described here comes from a study of CD8+ T cells in alopecia areata. Regarding the study as a whole: The study found TCR sharing across patients less clear than in mice, possibly for HLA reasons.

The V end lost 4 bases, the J end lost 9 bases, and 13 bases lay between the germline ends. Germline V CDR1 and CDR2: SQVTM, ANQGSEA. The CDR3 loop spans 12 amino acids. With respect to this clone: Its antigen is not known.

Treatment here: oral pan-JAK inhibitor, 5-10 mg twice daily. As the sequencing template, cDNA was produced by extracting RNA and reverse transcribing it. Clones were read by immunoSEQ multiplex PCR, and TCRdb kept only the in-frame ones, dropping some. The table lists about 250,000 clones, 50% to 75% of them singletons. This rearrangement joins TRBV29-1 to TRBJ2-1, with D tentatively TRBD2 (6 bases). Source: CD4+ T cells sorted from blood, taken at approximately week 52, from a patient treated with tofacitinib. The origin of this receptor is a human donor with alopecia areata. CDR3 sequence: CSVGGGAFEQFF. Written as DNA, the CDR3 is TGCAGCGTTGGCGGAGGGGCGTTTGAGCAGTTCTTC.